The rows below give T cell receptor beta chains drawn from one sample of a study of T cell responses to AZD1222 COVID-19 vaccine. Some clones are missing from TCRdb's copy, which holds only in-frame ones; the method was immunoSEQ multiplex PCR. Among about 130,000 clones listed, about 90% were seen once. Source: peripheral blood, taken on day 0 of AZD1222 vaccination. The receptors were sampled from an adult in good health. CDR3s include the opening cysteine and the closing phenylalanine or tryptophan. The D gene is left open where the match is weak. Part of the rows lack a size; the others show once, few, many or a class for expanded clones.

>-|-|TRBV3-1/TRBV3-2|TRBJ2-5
TGTGCCAGCAGCCAAGATAGAGGGGGAGAGACCCAGTACTTC
CASSQDRGGETQYF
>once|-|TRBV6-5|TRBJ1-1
TGTGCCAGCAGTTCTGGAGACACGTGGTCAGCTTTCTTT
CASSSGDTWSAFF
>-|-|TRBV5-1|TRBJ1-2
TGCGCCAGCAGTTTGTGGGGCTTGGATGGCTACACCTTC
CASSLWGLDGYTF
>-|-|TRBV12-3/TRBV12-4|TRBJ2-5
TGTGCCAGCAGTTTATTTGGAGAGACCCAATACTTC
CASSLFGETQYF
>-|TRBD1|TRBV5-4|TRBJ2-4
TGTGCCAGCAGTAACAGGGACAGGGGAAACATTCAGTACTTC
CASSNRDRGNIQYF
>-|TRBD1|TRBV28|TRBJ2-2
TGTGCCAGCAGTTTTCCTTACCGGACAGGGACGAACACCGGGGAGCTGTTTTTT
CASSFPYRTGTNTGELFF
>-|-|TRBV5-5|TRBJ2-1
TGTGCCAGCACCACTTGGTTGATAGGCAGGAGGGGCAATGAGCAGTTCTTC
CASTTWLIGRRGNEQFF
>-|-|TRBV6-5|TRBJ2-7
TGTGCCAGCAGTCCTTTAGACAGACGCTACGAGCAGTACTTC
CASSPLDRRYEQYF
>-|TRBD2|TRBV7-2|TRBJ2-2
TGTGCCAGCAGCTTAGCGCTGGCTAGCGGGGTCCCCGGGGAGCTGTTTTTT
CASSLALASGVPGELFF
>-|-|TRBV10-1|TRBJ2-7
TGCGCCAGCAGTGAATGGGCCGTCTCTAACTACGAGCAGTACTTC
CASSEWAVSNYEQYF